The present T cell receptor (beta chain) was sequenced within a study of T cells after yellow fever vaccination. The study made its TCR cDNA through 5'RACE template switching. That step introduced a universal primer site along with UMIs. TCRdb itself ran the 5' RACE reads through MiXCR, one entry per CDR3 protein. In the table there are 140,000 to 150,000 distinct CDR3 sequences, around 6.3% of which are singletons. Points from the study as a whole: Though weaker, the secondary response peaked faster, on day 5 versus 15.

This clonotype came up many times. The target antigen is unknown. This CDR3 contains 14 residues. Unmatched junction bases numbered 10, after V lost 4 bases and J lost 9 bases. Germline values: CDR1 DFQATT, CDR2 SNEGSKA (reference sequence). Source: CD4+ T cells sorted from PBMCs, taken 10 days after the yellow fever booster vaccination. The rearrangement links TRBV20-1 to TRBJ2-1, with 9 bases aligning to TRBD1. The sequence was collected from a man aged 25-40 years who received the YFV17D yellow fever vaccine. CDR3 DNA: TGCAGTGCTAAAACAGGGGGCAGGGTCGGTGAGCAGTTCTTC. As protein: CSAKTGGRVGEQFF.